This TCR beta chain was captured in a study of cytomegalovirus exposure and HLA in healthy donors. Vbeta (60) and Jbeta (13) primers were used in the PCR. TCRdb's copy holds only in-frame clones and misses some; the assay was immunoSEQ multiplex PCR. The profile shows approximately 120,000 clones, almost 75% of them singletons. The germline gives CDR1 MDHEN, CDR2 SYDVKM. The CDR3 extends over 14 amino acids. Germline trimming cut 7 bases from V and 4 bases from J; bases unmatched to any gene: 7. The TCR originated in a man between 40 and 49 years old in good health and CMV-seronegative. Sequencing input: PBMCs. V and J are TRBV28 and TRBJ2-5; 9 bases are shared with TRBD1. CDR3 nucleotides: TGTGCCAGCAAGAGACAGGGGGAAAGAGAGACCCAGTACTTC. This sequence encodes CASKRQGERETQYF.